This entry lists 28 T cell receptor beta chains sequenced from one sample in a study of shared clonotypes between healthy human individuals. This table comes from immunoSEQ multiplex PCR, and its TCRdb copy is limited to in-frame clones, with some not included. The sample holds roughly 1.5 million clones, 98% seen once. What was sequenced was naive CD4+ T cells sorted from blood. Subset given: CD45RA+ positively selected. The receptors originated from a man in his thirties or forties in good health.

The chain uses TRBV5-8 and TRBJ1-1; D not resolved. V was clipped by 4 bases and J by 11 bases, with 12 bases between them. Germline V gives CDR1 SGHTS, CDR2 YDEGEE. The CDR3 contains 11 residues. Here the CDR3 DNA reads TGTGCCAGCAGCCGTACACCTTCCGCTTTCTTT. Translated, it gives CASSRTPSAFF.

This clone was seen once. The V gene is TRBV14, the J gene TRBJ2-1; D possibly corresponds to TRBD2 (5 bases). Germline assignment: CDR1 SGHDN and CDR2 FVKESK. V was cut by 4 bases and J by 3 bases, with 13 bases left in between. This CDR3 spans 15 amino acids. Written as DNA, the CDR3 is TGTGCCAGCAGCCCGAGGGAGCTTTTCTACAATGAGCAGTTCTTC. Translating it yields CASSPRELFYNEQFF. Complete variable domain (other parts from reference TRBV14 and TRBJ2-1): EAGVTQFPSHSVIEKGQTVTLRCDPISGHDNLYWYRRVMGKEIKFLLHFVKESKQDESGMPNNRFLAERTGGTYSTLKVQPAELEDSGVYFCASSPRELFYNEQFFGPGTRLTVL.

The rearrangement links TRBV27 to TRBJ2-5, with D uncertain. V was shortened by 3 bases and J by 2 bases, with 7 bases between the two germline ends. The CDR3 loop spans 13 amino acids. The germline V gene encodes CDR1 MNHEY and CDR2 SMNVEV (reference sequence). This CDR3 reads CASSFTGQETQYF. For the CDR3, the DNA is TGTGCCAGCAGTTTTACTGGACAAGAGACCCAGTACTTC.

This clone was picked up one time. This chain links TRBV7-2 with TRBJ2-1, with TRBD2 matching 11 bases. Trimming cost V 5 bases and J 6 bases; bases outside gene matches: 15. The CDR3 has 18 amino acids. CDR1 is SGHTA and CDR2 is FQGNSA in the germline V gene. The CDR3 nucleotides are TGTGCCAGCAGCGCCCCGGACAGACTAGCGGGATTGGGCAATGAGCAGTTCTTC. This sequence encodes CASSAPDRLAGLGNEQFF.

The chain joins TRBV4-2 to TRBJ2-1; D remains ambiguous. V was cut by 0 bases and J by 4 bases, with 4 bases left in between. CDR1 and CDR2 from the germline V gene are LGHNA and YNFKEQ. The CDR3 has 13 amino acids. This chain's CDR3 is CASSQDPYNEQFF. Here the CDR3 DNA reads TGTGCCAGCAGCCAAGATCCGTACAATGAGCAGTTCTTC.

V gene TRBV2 combines with J gene TRBJ1-5, with D perhaps matching TRBD1 (5 bases). This CDR3 is 15 amino acids long. The germline V and J ends were trimmed by 6 bases and 1 base, with 13 bases remaining between them. Germline V gives CDR1 SNHLY, CDR2 FYNNEI. The CDR3 nucleotides read TGTGCCAGCAGCCCGGGGCAGGTGAGCAATCAGCCCCAGCATTTT. This translates into CASSPGQVSNQPQHF.

This chain links TRBV7-9 with TRBJ2-1, with 12 nucleotides matching TRBD2. CDR1 and CDR2 (germline): SEHNR, FQNEAQ (reference sequence). The V segment lost 5 bases and the J segment 2 bases; nucleotides outside the gene matches: 1. The CDR3 extends over 15 amino acids. DNA of the CDR3: TGTGCCAGCAGCAGACTAGCGGGAGCCTACAATGAGCAGTTCTTC. Translating gives CASSRLAGAYNEQFF.

DNA of the CDR3: TGCGCCAGCAGGGACAGGGGGCGGTTGGGATACGAGCAGTACTTC. Translating it yields CASRDRGRLGYEQYF. The V gene is TRBV10-2, the J gene TRBJ2-7; 11 nucleotides match TRBD1. V dropped 6 bases and J dropped 4; count of bases not matched to a gene: 8. Germline lookup yields CDR1 WSHSY and CDR2 SAAADI. The CDR3 consists of 15 residues.

This clone was observed a single time. This chain links TRBV25-1 with TRBJ2-2; TRBD2 aligns across 8 bases. Losses at the gene ends were 4 bases for V and 7 bases for J; bases not matched to a gene: 11. This CDR3 has 16 amino acids. Germline V gives CDR1 MGHDK, CDR2 SYGVNS. CDR3 sequence: CASSGGIAGGHGELFF. The DNA of the CDR3 is TGTGCCAGCAGTGGAGGCATCGCGGGAGGACACGGGGAGCTGTTTTTT.

J is TRBJ2-7 and V is TRBV18; D not certain. V was trimmed by 3 bases and J by 3 bases, leaving 9 bases between them. CDR1 KGHSH and CDR2 LQKENI come from the germline V gene. The CDR3 spans 13 residues. CDR3 in DNA: TGTGCCAGCTCACCGGACGTAGGCTACGAGCAGTACTTC. It translates to CASSPDVGYEQYF.

The chain recombines TRBV4-1 with TRBJ1-2; D uncertain. In germline, CDR1 is MGHRA, CDR2 YSYEKL. The CDR3 loop spans 15 amino acids. The germline V and J ends were trimmed by 7 bases and 5 bases, with 20 bases remaining between them. CDR3 sequence reads: CASTHMSRSDYGYTF. The DNA of the CDR3 is TGCGCCAGCACCCATATGAGCCGTTCTGATTATGGCTACACCTTC.

The gene calls are TRBV18 and TRBJ2-3; D remains unclear. The CDR3 length is 14 residues. Trimming removed 6 bases from V and 2 bases from J, with 12 bases in between. Germline V CDR1 and CDR2: KGHSH, LQKENI. CDR3 in amino acids: CASSAESNTDTQYF. DNA of the CDR3: TGTGCCAGCTCGGCCGAGTCAAACACAGATACGCAGTATTTT.

This clone was seen only once. The genes are TRBV18 and TRBJ2-7; D is undetermined. Germline CDR1 is KGHSH and CDR2 is LQKENI. The CDR3 is 15 residues long. Trimming removed 3 bases from V and 3 bases from J, with 15 bases in between. CDR3 amino acids: CASSPRTIGYYEQYF. The CDR3 DNA reads as TGTGCCAGCTCACCCCGGACGATCGGGTACTACGAGCAGTACTTC.

The V call is TRBV5-1, the J call TRBJ2-3, with D hard to call. The CDR3 sequence is 14 residues long. The germline V gene encodes CDR1 SGHRS and CDR2 YFSETQ. With 4 bases removed from V and 1 base from J, the gap between germline ends came to 10 bases. Here the CDR3 reads CASSPRVGTDTQYF. CDR3 DNA: TGCGCCAGCAGCCCCCGAGTCGGCACAGATACGCAGTATTTT.

The V and J genes are TRBV6-5 and TRBJ2-7, with D perhaps matching TRBD1 or TRBD2 (5 bases each). Per the germline V gene, CDR1 is MNHEY and CDR2 is SVGAGI. The CDR3 sequence is 15 residues long. Between the trimmed V and J ends, which lost 6 bases and 0 bases, there was a span of 15 bases. CDR3 region: CASRLDPGHSYEQYF. CDR3 bases: TGTGCCAGCAGGTTGGACCCGGGGCACTCCTACGAGCAGTACTTC.

Points on this clone: The sample carries other DNA sequences with the same CDR3. The CDR3 region is CASSVGSSSYEQYF. The CDR3 nucleotides read TGTGCCAGCAGCGTAGGTAGTAGTTCCTACGAGCAGTACTTC. This chain links TRBV9 with TRBJ2-7; D remains ambiguous. Germline CDR1 SGDLS, CDR2 YYNGEE. Trimming took 0 bases from V and 1 from J, leaving 8 bases between them. The CDR3 runs 14 residues.

This rearrangement joins TRBV4-3 to TRBJ2-5, with D hard to call. CDR3 length: 14 residues. Per germline, CDR1 LGHNA and CDR2 YSLEER. V was cut by 0 bases and J by 5 bases, with 10 bases left in between. CDR3 protein: CASSQELSSETQYF. The CDR3 nucleotides are TGCGCCAGCAGCCAAGAGTTGTCGTCGGAGACCCAGTACTTC.

The chain has TRBV9 and TRBJ2-1; D unclear. The CDR3 consists of 13 residues. The V gene's germline CDR1 is SGDLS and CDR2 YYNGEE. V was clipped by 0 bases and J by 6 bases, with 7 bases between them. The CDR3: CASSVDSGNEQFF. Written as DNA, the CDR3 is TGTGCCAGCAGCGTAGACTCCGGCAATGAGCAGTTCTTC.

The chain employs TRBV29-1 and TRBJ2-3, with no clear D. The germline gives CDR1 SQVTM, CDR2 ANQGSEA. This CDR3 is built from 11 residues. V was shortened by 5 bases and J by 7 bases, with 10 bases between the two germline ends. The CDR3 is CSVTDRNTQYF. In DNA form, the CDR3 reads TGCAGCGTTACCGATAGAAATACGCAGTATTTT.

The V gene is TRBV21-1, the J gene TRBJ1-1. TRBV21-1 represents a pseudogene. CDR3 length equals 13 residues. Here the CDR3 reads CASTSGGGTEAFF. The CDR3 bases are TGTGCCAGCACAAGTGGGGGAGGCACTGAAGCTTTCTTT.

This clone was detected only once. The genes are TRBV29-1 and TRBJ2-2, with 7 nucleotides matching TRBD2. The V gene's germline CDR1 is SQVTM and CDR2 ANQGSEA. The CDR3 consists of 14 residues. V shed 4 bases, J shed 1 base, and the junction held 3 bases outside the gene matches. As DNA, the CDR3 is TGCAGCGTTGGGGCTAGCGGGAACACCGGGGAGCTGTTTTTT. Translated, it gives CSVGASGNTGELFF.

This chain connects TRBV19 to TRBJ1-1; D remains unclear. The germline V gene has CDR1 LNHDA and CDR2 SQIVND (reference sequence). With 1 base removed from V and 9 bases from J, the gap between germline ends came to 6 bases. The CDR3 runs 11 residues. Here the CDR3 DNA reads TGTGCCAGTAGTATAGGGGAAAAAGCTTTCTTT. This codes for CASSIGEKAFF. Full variable domain (outside the CDR3, taken from reference TRBV19 and TRBJ1-1): DGGITQSPKYLFRKEGQNVTLSCEQNLNHDAMYWYRQDPGQGLRLIYYSQIVNDFQKGDIAEGYSVSREKKESFPLTVTSAQKNPTAFYLCASSIGEKAFFGQGTRLTVV.

For this clone: Different DNA sequences within this sample yield the same CDR3. This chain links TRBV7-2 with TRBJ2-1; maybe TRBD1 (5 bases). The germline V gene has CDR1 SGHTA and CDR2 FQGNSA. V gave up 1 base and J gave up 10 bases, with 8 bases separating them. CDR3 length: 12 amino acids. The CDR3 loop reads CASSLGGREQFF. The CDR3 nucleotides are TGTGCCAGCAGCTTAGGGGGCAGAGAGCAGTTCTTC.

The chain joins TRBV6-6 to TRBJ2-7, with no clear D. V dropped 5 bases and J dropped 0 bases, with 14 bases sitting between them. CDR3 length equals 15 residues. CDR1 and CDR2 from the germline V gene are MNHNY and SVGAGI (reference sequence). The CDR3 DNA follows: TGTGCCAGCAGTGTTATTCAGGTTGGCTCCTACGAGCAGTACTTC. Amino acids: CASSVIQVGSYEQYF.

This chain links TRBV2 with TRBJ1-2; D not certain. Germline CDR1 reads SNHLY; CDR2 reads FYNNEI. The CDR3 loop spans 12 amino acids. Trimming took off 6 bases at V and 7 bases at J, with 12 bases between the two ends. CDR3 nucleotide sequence: TGTGCCAGCAGAGACCCCCCTGGTGGCTACACCTTC. This gives the protein CASRDPPGGYTF.

The gene calls are TRBV7-2 and TRBJ2-1; 9 bases line up with TRBD1. With 2 bases clipped from V and 8 bases from J, the junction kept 13 bases outside the gene matches. The length of the CDR3 is 17 residues. Germline V gene sequence: CDR1 SGHTA, CDR2 FQGNSA. The CDR3 DNA follows: TGTGCCAGCAGCTTACATCTCCCGGACAGGGGTTCCCATGAGCAGTTCTTC. It translates to CASSLHLPDRGSHEQFF. Supplemented by reference TRBV7-2 and TRBJ2-1, the full variable domain reads GAGVSQSPSNKVTEKGKDVELRCDPISGHTALYWYRQSLGQGLEFLIYFQGNSAPDKSGLPSDRFSAERTGGSVSTLTIQRTQQEDSAVYLCASSLHLPDRGSHEQFFGPGTRLTVL.

The chain recombines TRBV28 with TRBJ1-2; D is uncertain. CDR1 and CDR2 (germline): MDHEN, SYDVKM. There are 11 residues in the CDR3. V lost 9 bases and J 5 bases, leaving 10 bases between the germline ends. CDR3 loop: CASQEIYGYTF. Written as DNA, the CDR3 is TGTGCCAGTCAAGAGATTTATGGCTACACCTTC.

J is TRBJ1-5 and V is TRBV27; 9 positions match TRBD1. The CDR3 loop spans 16 amino acids. V was pared by 2 bases and J by 4 bases, with 6 bases of the junction left unmatched. CDR1 and CDR2 (germline): MNHEY, SMNVEV (reference sequence). The CDR3 region is CASSLGTGIRNQPQHF. CDR3 sequence (DNA): TGTGCCAGCAGTTTAGGGACAGGGATAAGGAATCAGCCCCAGCATTTT.